The 2 T cell receptor beta chains given below trace back to one sample, sequenced in a study of CD8+ T cells in alopecia areata. It was cDNA, reverse transcribed from extracted RNA, that served as the sequencing template. Data came from immunoSEQ multiplex PCR; TCRdb stores just in-frame clones and leaves some out. The sample consists of roughly 200,000 clones, around 63% of them appearing once. The sequencing used CD4+ T cells sorted from blood, collected at week 0. The source of these receptors is a human donor with alopecia areata.

The chain couples TRBV25-1 to TRBJ1-2, with D hard to call. Germline values: CDR1 MGHDK, CDR2 SYGVNS. This CDR3 contains 14 residues. V lost 2 bases to trimming and J lost 8 bases, with 15 bases between them. Written as DNA, the CDR3 is TGTGCCAGCAGTGAAGTATCGACAATTGGAGGCTACACCTTC. Amino acid sequence: CASSEVSTIGGYTF.

The V gene is TRBV9, the J gene TRBJ2-6; D remains unclear. CDR1 is SGDLS, CDR2 YYNGEE, per germline. The germline V and J ends were trimmed by 3 bases and 0 bases, with 10 bases remaining between them. The CDR3 loop spans 16 amino acids. In DNA form, the CDR3 reads TGTGCCAGCAGCGACGGCCGTGGCTCTGGGGCCAACGTCCTGACTTTC. It yields the protein CASSDGRGSGANVLTF.